These 13 T cell receptor beta chains came from one sample sequenced in a study of blood T cell repertoires in COVID-19. TCRdb's copy holds only in-frame clones and misses some; the assay was immunoSEQ multiplex PCR. This sample yields fewer than 350,000 clones, of which 70% to 90% are seen a single time; roughly 7% belongs to the top ten. The source material was peripheral blood. The source is a human donor in a cohort sampled during active COVID-19.

The V and J genes are TRBV24-1 and TRBJ2-2; 10 bases line up with TRBD1. Germline V lookup: CDR1 KGHDR, CDR2 SFDVKD. CDR3 size: 16 residues. The J segment lost 8 bases and the V segment lost 4 bases, leaving 9 bases of the junction unmatched. For the CDR3, the DNA is TGTGCCACCAGTGACGCCGGGACAGGGGACCGTGGGGAGCTGTTTTTT. Amino acids: CATSDAGTGDRGELFF.

The V and J genes are TRBV24-1 and TRBJ2-5, with 8 bases fitting TRBD1. V dropped 4 bases and J dropped 3; count of bases not matched to a gene: 3. This CDR3 is built from 14 residues. Germline lookup yields CDR1 KGHDR and CDR2 SFDVKD. CDR3 coding DNA: TGTGCCACCAGTGACGGGACAGGAAAAGAGACCCAGTACTTC. Protein: CATSDGTGKETQYF.

The V call is TRBV15, the J call TRBJ2-5; tentatively, D is TRBD1 (5 bases). V was cut by 4 bases and J by 1 base, with 13 bases left in between. CDR1 and CDR2 from the germline V gene are LNHNV and YYDKDF (reference sequence). CDR3 length equals 15 residues. The CDR3 DNA follows: TGTGCCACCAGCACAGAAGACAGCGCCCAAGAGACCCAGTACTTC. Translated: CATSTEDSAQETQYF.

This clone was picked up one time. The V gene is TRBV5-6, the J gene TRBJ1-1; D is undetermined. V dropped 4 bases and J dropped 5 bases, with 15 bases sitting between them. CDR1 and CDR2 (germline): SGHDT, YYEEEE. The CDR3 is 14 residues long. The DNA for the CDR3 is TGTGCCAGCAGCATATCAGTCACGGGGACTGAAGCTTTCTTT. Its translation is CASSISVTGTEAFF.

The CDR3 coding sequence is TGTGCCAGTAGTGCGACAGGGTTGGAACAGCCCCAGCATTTT. The encoded protein is CASSATGLEQPQHF. The chain combines TRBV19 with TRBJ1-5; 7 nucleotides line up with TRBD1. This CDR3 has 14 residues. The V gene end was trimmed by 5 bases and the J gene end by 7 bases; junction bases not matched to a gene: 8. The germline V gene has CDR1 LNHDA and CDR2 SQIVND (reference sequence).

This chain joins TRBV5-6 and TRBJ2-6; D uncertain. The ends were cut back, 1 base at V and 0 bases at J, with 11 bases in the middle. CDR1 SGHDT and CDR2 YYEEEE come from the germline V gene. The CDR3 spans 17 residues. This CDR3 reads CASSLNLLGSGANVLTF. Written as DNA, the CDR3 is TGTGCCAGCAGCTTGAATTTACTTGGCTCTGGGGCCAACGTCCTGACTTTC.

The sample holds one count of this clone. Other DNA sequences in this sample translate to the same CDR3. V usage is TRBV9 and J usage is TRBJ1-1, with TRBD1 identical over 7 bases. V lost 2 bases and J lost 2; bases outside the gene matches: 3. CDR1 and CDR2 from the germline V gene are SGDLS and YYNGEE. The CDR3 is 14 amino acids. The CDR3 region has the DNA TGTGCCAGCAGCGTCGGGACAGCCAACACTGAAGCTTTCTTT. Translating gives CASSVGTANTEAFF.

This clone was seen just once. The V and J genes are TRBV18 and TRBJ2-3, with D maybe TRBD2 (6 bases). The length of the CDR3 is 17 residues. V gave up 3 bases and J gave up 0 bases, with 16 bases separating them. Looked up from germline, CDR1 is KGHSH and CDR2 is LQKENI. As DNA, the CDR3 is TGTGCCAGCTCACCTTCCCGACTAGGGGCGAGCACAGATACGCAGTATTTT. The encoded protein is CASSPSRLGASTDTQYF. The full variable domain, with the rest looked up from reference TRBV18 and TRBJ2-3, is NAGVMQNPRHLVRRRGQEARLRCSPMKGHSHVYWYRQLPEEGLKFMVYLQKENIIDESGMPKERFSAEFPKEGPSILRIQQVVRGDSAAYFCASSPSRLGASTDTQYFGPGTRLTVL.

The chain couples TRBV2 to TRBJ1-1, with no clear D. With 10 bases removed from V and 1 base from J, the gap between germline ends came to 16 bases. The CDR3 runs to 14 residues. Per germline, CDR1 SNHLY and CDR2 FYNNEI. CDR3 sequence reads: CANRRIGQNTEAFF. The CDR3, as DNA: TGTGCCAACCGGCGGATCGGCCAGAACACTGAAGCTTTCTTT.

This sequence joins TRBV24-1 and TRBJ2-2; 11 bases line up with TRBD1. The CDR3 covers 17 residues. Germline V lookup: CDR1 KGHDR, CDR2 SFDVKD. Trimming removed 3 bases from V and 6 bases from J; junction bases left unmatched: 8. CDR3 sequence reads: CATSDVAGTGGAGELFF. CDR3 sequence (DNA): TGTGCCACCAGTGATGTCGCCGGGACAGGGGGAGCCGGGGAGCTGTTTTTT.

This clone has a single count. The gene calls are TRBV3-1 (or the pseudogene TRBV3-2) and TRBJ2-2; 12 nucleotides align to TRBD2. Germline values: CDR1 LGHDT, CDR2 YNNKEL (reference sequence). Trimming cost V 6 bases and J 5 bases; bases outside gene matches: 1. The CDR3 spans 14 residues. The CDR3 region has the DNA TGTGCCAGCAGTGGACTAGCGGGGACCGGGGAGCTGTTTTTT. Translation gives CASSGLAGTGELFF.

The chain has TRBV6-5 and TRBJ1-2; 7 bases align to TRBD1. V was clipped by 2 bases and J by 5 bases; unmatched bases: 8. The germline CDR1 and CDR2 sequences are MNHEY and SVGAGI. The CDR3 is 15 residues long. The CDR3 DNA sequence: TGTGCCAGCAGTTACACACGGACAGGAGCATATGGCTACACCTTC. Its translation is CASSYTRTGAYGYTF.

This sequence joins TRBV18 and TRBJ1-3; the D is unclear. The CDR3 runs to 14 residues. Germline V gene sequence: CDR1 KGHSH, CDR2 LQKENI. V lost 0 bases and J 4 bases, leaving 7 bases between the germline ends. The CDR3 nucleotides are TGTGCCAGCTCACCACCGGCCCGAGGAAACACCATATATTTT. Amino acids: CASSPPARGNTIYF.